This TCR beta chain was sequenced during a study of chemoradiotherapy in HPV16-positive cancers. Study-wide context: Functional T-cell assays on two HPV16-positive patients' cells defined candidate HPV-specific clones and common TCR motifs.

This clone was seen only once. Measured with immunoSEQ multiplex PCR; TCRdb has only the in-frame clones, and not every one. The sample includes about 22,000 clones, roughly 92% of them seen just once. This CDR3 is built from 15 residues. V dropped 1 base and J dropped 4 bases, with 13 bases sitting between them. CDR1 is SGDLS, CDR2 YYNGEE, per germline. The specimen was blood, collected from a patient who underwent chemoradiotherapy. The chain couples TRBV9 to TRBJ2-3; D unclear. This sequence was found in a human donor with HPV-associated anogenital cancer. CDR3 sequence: CASSVSWRPADTQYF. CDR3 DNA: TGTGCCAGCAGCGTATCCTGGCGACCAGCAGATACGCAGTATTTT.